This T cell receptor beta chain was sequenced in a study of CD8 T cells in Susac syndrome. Across the whole study: Active disease was present in about 6 of the sequenced Susac syndrome patients, whereas eight or nine of them were in remission. There were Susac syndrome patients who were therapy-naive at blood draw, others on corticosteroids, and others on intravenous immunoglobulin alone.

V lost 2 bases and J lost 5; bases outside the gene matches: 6. CDR1 is SGHRS, CDR2 YFSETQ, per germline. CDR3 length: 14 residues. The RNA input was about 0.5 to 1 ug, and it was reverse transcribed with random hexamers. TCR beta CDR3 was amplified by immunoSEQ multiplex PCR. This amplification extended across 54 Vbeta and 13 Jbeta segments. TCRdb re-analysed the immunoSEQ multiplex PCR reads in MiXCR, keeping a single row per CDR3 protein. The sample yields 150,000 to 200,000 distinct CDR3 sequences, around 94% seen once. Negative isolation yielded CD4+ and CD8+ T cells, and FACS enriched TEMRA cells.

Material: CD4+ T cells from PBMCs. This receptor was obtained from a human donor with Susac syndrome. The J gene is TRBJ2-5, the V gene TRBV5-1; TRBD2 matches 7 bases. CDR3 sequence (DNA): TGCGCCAGCAGCTTTGGCGAGCGGGGCGAGACCCAGTACTTC. This gives the protein CASSFGERGETQYF. Complete variable domain (other parts from reference TRBV5-1 and TRBJ2-5): KAGVTQTPRYLIKTRGQQVTLSCSPISGHRSVSWYQQTPGQGLQFLFEYFSETQRNKGNFPGRFSGRQFSNSRSEMNVSTLELGDSALYLCASSFGERGETQYFGPGTRLLVL.